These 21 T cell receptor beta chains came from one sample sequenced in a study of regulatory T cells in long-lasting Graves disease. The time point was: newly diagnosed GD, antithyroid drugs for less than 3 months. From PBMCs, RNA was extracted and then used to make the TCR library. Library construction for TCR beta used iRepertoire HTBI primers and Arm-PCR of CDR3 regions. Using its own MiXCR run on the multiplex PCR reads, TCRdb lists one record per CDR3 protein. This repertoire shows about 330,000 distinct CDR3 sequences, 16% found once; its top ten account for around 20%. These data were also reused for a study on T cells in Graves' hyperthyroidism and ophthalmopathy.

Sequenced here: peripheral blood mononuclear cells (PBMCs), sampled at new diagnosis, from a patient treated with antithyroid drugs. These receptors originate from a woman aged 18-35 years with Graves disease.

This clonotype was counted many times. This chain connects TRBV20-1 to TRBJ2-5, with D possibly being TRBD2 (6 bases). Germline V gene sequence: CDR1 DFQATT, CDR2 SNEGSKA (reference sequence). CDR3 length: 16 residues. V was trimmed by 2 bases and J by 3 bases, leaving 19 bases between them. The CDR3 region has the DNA TGCAGTGCTAGACGGCGGAGGGGAGCCCCAAAAGAGACCCAGTACTTC. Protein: CSARRRRGAPKETQYF.

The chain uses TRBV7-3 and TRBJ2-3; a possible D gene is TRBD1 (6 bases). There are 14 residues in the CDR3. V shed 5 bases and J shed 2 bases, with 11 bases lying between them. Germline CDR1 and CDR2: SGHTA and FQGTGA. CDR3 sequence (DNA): TGTGCCAGCAGCCCGGGACACAACACAGATACGCAGTATTTT. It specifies CASSPGHNTDTQYF. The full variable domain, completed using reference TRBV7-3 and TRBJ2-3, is GAGVSQTPSNKVTEKGKYVELRCDPISGHTALYWYRQSLGQGPEFLIYFQGTGAADDSGLPNDRFFAVRPEGSVSTLKIQRTERGDSAVYLCASSPGHNTDTQYFGPGTRLTVL.

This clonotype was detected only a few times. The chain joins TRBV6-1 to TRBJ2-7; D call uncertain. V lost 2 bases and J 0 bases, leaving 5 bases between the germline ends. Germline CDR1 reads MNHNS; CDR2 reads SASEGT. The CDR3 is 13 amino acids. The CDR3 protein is CASSEIISYEQYF. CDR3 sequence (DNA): TGTGCCAGCAGTGAAATCATCTCCTACGAGCAGTACTTC.

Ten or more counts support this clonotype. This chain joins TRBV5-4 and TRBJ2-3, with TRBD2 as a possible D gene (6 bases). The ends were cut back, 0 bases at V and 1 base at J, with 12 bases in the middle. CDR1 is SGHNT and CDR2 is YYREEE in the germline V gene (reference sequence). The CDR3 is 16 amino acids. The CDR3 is CASSLVGTPGTDTQYF. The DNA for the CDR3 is TGTGCCAGCAGCTTGGTTGGGACTCCGGGCACAGATACGCAGTATTTT.

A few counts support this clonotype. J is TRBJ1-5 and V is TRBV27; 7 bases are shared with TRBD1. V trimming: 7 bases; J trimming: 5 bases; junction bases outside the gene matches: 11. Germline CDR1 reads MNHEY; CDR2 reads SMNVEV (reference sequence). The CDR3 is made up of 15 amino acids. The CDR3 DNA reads TGTGCCAGCACCCCAGGGGGGGGTGGACATCAGCCCCAGCATTTT. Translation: CASTPGGGGHQPQHF.

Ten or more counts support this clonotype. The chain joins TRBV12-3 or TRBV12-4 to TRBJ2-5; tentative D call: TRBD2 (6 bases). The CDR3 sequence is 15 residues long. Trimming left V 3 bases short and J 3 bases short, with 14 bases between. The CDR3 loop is CASSFRDLGKETQYF. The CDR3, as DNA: TGTGCCAGCAGTTTCCGGGACTTAGGGAAAGAGACCCAGTACTTC.

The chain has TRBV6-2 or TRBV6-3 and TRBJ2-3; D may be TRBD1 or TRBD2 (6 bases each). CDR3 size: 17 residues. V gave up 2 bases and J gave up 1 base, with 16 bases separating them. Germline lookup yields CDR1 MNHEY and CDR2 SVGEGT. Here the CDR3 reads CASSYRSQRGGTDTQYF. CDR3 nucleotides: TGTGCCAGCAGTTACCGGTCTCAGAGGGGGGGCACAGATACGCAGTATTTT.

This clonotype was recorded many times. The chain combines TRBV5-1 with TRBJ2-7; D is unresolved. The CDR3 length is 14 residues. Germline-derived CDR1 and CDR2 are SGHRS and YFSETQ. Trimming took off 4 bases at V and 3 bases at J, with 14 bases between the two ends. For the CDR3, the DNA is TGCGCCAGCAGCGACAAGGGTGGGATCTACGAGCAGTACTTC. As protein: CASSDKGGIYEQYF.

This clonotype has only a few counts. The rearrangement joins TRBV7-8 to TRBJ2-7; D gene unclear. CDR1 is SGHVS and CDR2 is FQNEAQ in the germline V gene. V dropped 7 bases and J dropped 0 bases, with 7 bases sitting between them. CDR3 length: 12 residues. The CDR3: CASTWSSYEQYF. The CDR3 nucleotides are TGTGCCAGCACCTGGAGCTCCTACGAGCAGTACTTC. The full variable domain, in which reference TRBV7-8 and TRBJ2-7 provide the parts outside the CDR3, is GAGVSQSPRYKVAKRGQDVALRCDPISGHVSLFWYQQALGQGPEFLTYFQNEAQLDKSGLPSDRFFAERPEGSVSTLKIQRTQQEDSAVYLCASTWSSYEQYFGPGTRLTVT.

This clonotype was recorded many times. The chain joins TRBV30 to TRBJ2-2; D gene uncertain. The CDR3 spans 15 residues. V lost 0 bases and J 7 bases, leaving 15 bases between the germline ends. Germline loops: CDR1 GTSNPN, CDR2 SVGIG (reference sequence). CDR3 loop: CAWSVPGSGHGELFF. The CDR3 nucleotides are TGTGCCTGGAGTGTACCCGGAAGTGGCCACGGGGAGCTGTTTTTT.

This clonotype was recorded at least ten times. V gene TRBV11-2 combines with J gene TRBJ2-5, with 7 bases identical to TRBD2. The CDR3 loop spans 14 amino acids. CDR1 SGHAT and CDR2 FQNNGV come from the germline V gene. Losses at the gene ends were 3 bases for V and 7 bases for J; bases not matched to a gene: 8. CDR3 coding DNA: TGTGCCAGCAGCTTGGGAGGGTCGGGTTGGACCCAGTACTTC. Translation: CASSLGGSGWTQYF. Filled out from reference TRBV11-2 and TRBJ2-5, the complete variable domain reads EAGVAQSPRYKIIEKRQSVAFWCNPISGHATLYWYQQILGQGPKLLIQFQNNGVVDDSQLPKDRFSAERLKGVDSTLKIQPAKLEDSAVYLCASSLGGSGWTQYFGPGTRLLVL.

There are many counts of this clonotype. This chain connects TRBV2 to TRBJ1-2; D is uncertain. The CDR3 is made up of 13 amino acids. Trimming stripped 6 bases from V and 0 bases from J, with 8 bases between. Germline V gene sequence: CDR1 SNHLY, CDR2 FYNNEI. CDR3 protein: CASRAETNYGYTF. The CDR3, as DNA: TGTGCCAGCAGGGCGGAAACTAACTATGGCTACACCTTC. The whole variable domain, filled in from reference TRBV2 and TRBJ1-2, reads EPEVTQTPSHQVTQMGQEVILRCVPISNHLYFYWYRQILGQKVEFLVSFYNNEISEKSEIFDDQFSVERPDGSNFTLKIRSTKLEDSAMYFCASRAETNYGYTFGSGTRLTVV.

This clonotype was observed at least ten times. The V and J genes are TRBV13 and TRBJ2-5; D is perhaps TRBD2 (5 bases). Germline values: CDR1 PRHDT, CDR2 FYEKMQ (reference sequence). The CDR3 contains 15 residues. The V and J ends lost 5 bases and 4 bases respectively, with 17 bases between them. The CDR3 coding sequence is TGTGCCAGCAGCCAGGACCCAAAACGGGGAGAGACCCAGTACTTC. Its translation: CASSQDPKRGETQYF.

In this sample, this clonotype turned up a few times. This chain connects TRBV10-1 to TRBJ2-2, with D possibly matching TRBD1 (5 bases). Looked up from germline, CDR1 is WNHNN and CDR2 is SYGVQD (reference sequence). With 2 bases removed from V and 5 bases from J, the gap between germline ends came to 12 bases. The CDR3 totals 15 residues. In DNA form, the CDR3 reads TGCGCCAGCAGTGAGCGGCAGGGAAAGACCGGGGAGCTGTTTTTT. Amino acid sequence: CASSERQGKTGELFF.

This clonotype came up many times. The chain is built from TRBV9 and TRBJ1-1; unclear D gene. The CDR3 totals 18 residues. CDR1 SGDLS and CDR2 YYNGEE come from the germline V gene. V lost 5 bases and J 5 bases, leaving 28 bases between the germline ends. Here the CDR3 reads CASSPRGLFSASRTEAFF. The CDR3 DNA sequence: TGTGCCAGCAGTCCCCGCGGCCTCTTCAGTGCCTCCAGAACTGAAGCTTTCTTT.

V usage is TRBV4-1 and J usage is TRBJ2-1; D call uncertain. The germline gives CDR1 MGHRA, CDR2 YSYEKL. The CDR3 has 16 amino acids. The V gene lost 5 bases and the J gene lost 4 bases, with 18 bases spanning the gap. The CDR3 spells CASSDKAPPLYNEQFF. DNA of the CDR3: TGCGCCAGCAGCGATAAGGCCCCACCCTTGTACAATGAGCAGTTCTTC.

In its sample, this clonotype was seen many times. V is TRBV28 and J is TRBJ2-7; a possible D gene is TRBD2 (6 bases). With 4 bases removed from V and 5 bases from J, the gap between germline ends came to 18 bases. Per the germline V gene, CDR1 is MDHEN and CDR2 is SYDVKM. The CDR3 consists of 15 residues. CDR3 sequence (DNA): TGTGCCAGCAGTTCGCCGGGAGCACGAGGGCACGAGCAGTACTTC. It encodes CASSSPGARGHEQYF.

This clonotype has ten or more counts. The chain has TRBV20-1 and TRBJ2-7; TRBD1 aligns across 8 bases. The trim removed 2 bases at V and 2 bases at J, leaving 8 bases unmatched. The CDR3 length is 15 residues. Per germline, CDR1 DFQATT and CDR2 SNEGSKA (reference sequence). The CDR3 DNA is TGCAGTGCTAGAATACCCGGGACAGGTCCCTACGAGCAGTACTTC. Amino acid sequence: CSARIPGTGPYEQYF.

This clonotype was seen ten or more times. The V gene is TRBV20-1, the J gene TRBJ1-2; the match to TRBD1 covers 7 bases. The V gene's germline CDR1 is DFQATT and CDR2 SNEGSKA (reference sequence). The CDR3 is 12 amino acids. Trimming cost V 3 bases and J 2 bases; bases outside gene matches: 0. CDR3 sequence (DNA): TGCAGTGCTAGGGGACAGAACTATGGCTACACCTTC. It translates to CSARGQNYGYTF.

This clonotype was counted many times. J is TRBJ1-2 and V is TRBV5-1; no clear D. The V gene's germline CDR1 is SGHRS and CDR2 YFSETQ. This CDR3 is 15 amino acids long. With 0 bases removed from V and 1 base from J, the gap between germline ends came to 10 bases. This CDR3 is CASSLGNSDNYGYTF. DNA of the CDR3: TGCGCCAGCAGCTTGGGGAACAGCGATAACTATGGCTACACCTTC. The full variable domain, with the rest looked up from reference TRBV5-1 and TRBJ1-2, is KAGVTQTPRYLIKTRGQQVTLSCSPISGHRSVSWYQQTPGQGLQFLFEYFSETQRNKGNFPGRFSGRQFSNSRSEMNVSTLELGDSALYLCASSLGNSDNYGYTFGSGTRLTVV.

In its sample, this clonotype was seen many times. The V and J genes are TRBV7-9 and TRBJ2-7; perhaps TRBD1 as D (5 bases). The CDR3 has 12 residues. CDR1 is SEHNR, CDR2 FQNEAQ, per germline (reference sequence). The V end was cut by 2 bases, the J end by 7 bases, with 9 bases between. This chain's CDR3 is CASSLKGQEQYF. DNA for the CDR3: TGTGCCAGCAGCTTAAAGGGGCAGGAGCAGTACTTC.